Listed below are T cell receptor beta chains from one sample, sequenced in a study of blood T cell repertoires in COVID-19. TCRdb keeps only in-frame clones here, not all; method: immunoSEQ multiplex PCR. The repertoire includes fewer than 250,000 clones, roughly three quarters of them detected once, and about 17% sits in the top ten. The sequenced material came from PBMCs or T cells enriched from blood (not recorded which). The receptors were gathered from a woman in her 50s with acute COVID-19. Both conserved end residues are part of each CDR3. D genes are given only for firm matches. Clone size is shown for a subset of rows, as once, few, many or a class of expanded clone.

J gene,D gene,clone size,V gene,CDR3 protein,CDR3 DNA
TRBJ2-1,TRBD2,NA,TRBV4-3,CASSQDASGGLNEQFF,TGCGCCAGCAGCCAAGATGCTAGCGGGGGGCTTAATGAGCAGTTCTTC
TRBJ2-2,NA,NA,TRBV5-1,CASSLAGSRTGELFF,TGCGCCAGCAGCTTGGCCGGGTCGAGAACCGGGGAGCTGTTTTTT
TRBJ2-3,TRBD1,NA,TRBV6-5,CASSYSQGATDTQYF,TGTGCCAGCAGTTACTCCCAGGGGGCCACAGATACGCAGTATTTT
TRBJ1-2,NA,few,TRBV30,CAWVGDGSGANYGYTF,TGTGCCTGGGTGGGAGATGGATCAGGGGCTAACTATGGCTACACCTTC
TRBJ1-3,NA,NA,TRBV7-6,CASSLAFGFSGNTIYF,TGTGCCAGCAGCTTAGCGTTTGGCTTCTCTGGAAACACCATATATTTT
TRBJ2-1,TRBD2,once,TRBV4-2,CASSPGGSGGAEQFF,TGTGCCAGCAGCCCCGGAGGTAGCGGGGGGGCCGAGCAGTTCTTC
TRBJ1-5,NA,few,TRBV10-3,CAISAGVGQPQHF,TGTGCCATCAGCGCAGGGGTAGGTCAGCCCCAGCATTTT
TRBJ2-5,NA,NA,TRBV5-5,CASSTYSTGETQYF,TGTGCCAGCAGCACCTACTCGACCGGGGAGACCCAGTACTTC
TRBJ1-2,NA,NA,TRBV14,CASSQDRADYGYTF,TGTGCCAGCAGCCAAGACAGGGCCGACTATGGCTACACCTTC
TRBJ2-1,TRBD1,NA,TRBV28,CASSYRGLEQFF,TGTGCCAGCAGTTACAGGGGGCTTGAGCAGTTCTTC
TRBJ2-5,NA,NA,TRBV19,CASSIQNQETQYF,TGTGCCAGTAGTATACAGAACCAAGAGACCCAGTACTTC
TRBJ1-2,TRBD1,NA,TRBV28,CASSPLLETGGGGYTF,TGTGCCAGCAGTCCCCTTCTCGAGACAGGGGGAGGAGGCTACACCTTC
TRBJ1-6,NA,many,TRBV9,CASSPQGGANNSPLHF,TGTGCCAGCAGCCCCCAGGGCGGGGCCAATAATTCACCCCTCCACTTT
TRBJ1-1,TRBD1,NA,TRBV19,CASTHGTVNTEAFF,TGTGCCAGTACCCATGGGACAGTCAACACTGAAGCTTTCTTT
TRBJ1-2,NA,NA,TRBV5-1,CASSLDPGPYGYTF,TGCGCCAGCAGCTTGGATCCCGGTCCCTATGGCTACACCTTC
TRBJ2-4,TRBD2,NA,TRBV7-7,CASSPLAGGKNIQYF,TGTGCTAGCAGCCCCCTAGCGGGGGGGAAAAACATTCAGTACTTC
TRBJ1-6,TRBD1,NA,TRBV6-1,CASSGGTAGASYNSPLHF,TGTGCCAGCAGTGGAGGGACAGCAGGAGCCTCCTATAATTCACCCCTCCACTTT
TRBJ1-2,NA,NA,TRBV7-9,CASSSQGHLANYGYTF,TGTGCCAGCAGCTCACAGGGACACCTTGCTAACTATGGCTACACCTTC
TRBJ1-2,NA,NA,TRBV7-6,CASSLAAENYGYTF,TGTGCCAGCAGCTTAGCGGCGGAAAACTATGGCTACACCTTC
TRBJ1-5,NA,NA,TRBV6-5,CASSFGQGGQPQHF,TGTGCCAGCAGTTTTGGCCAGGGTGGTCAGCCCCAGCATTTT
TRBJ2-6,TRBD2,NA,TRBV7-2,CASSMGGDGANVLTF,TGTGCCAGCAGCATGGGGGGGGATGGGGCCAACGTCCTGACTTTC
TRBJ2-5,NA,NA,TRBV2,CASSDAGGETQYF,TGTGCCAGCAGCGACGCAGGAGGAGAGACCCAGTACTTC
TRBJ1-5,NA,NA,TRBV4-3,CASSQDPQSNQPQHF,TGCGCCAGCAGCCAAGATCCACAGAGCAATCAGCCCCAGCATTTT
TRBJ2-1,TRBD2,NA,TRBV7-3,CASSLVAGAYNEQFF,TGTGCCAGCAGCTTAGTCGCGGGGGCCTACAATGAGCAGTTCTTC
TRBJ1-5,NA,NA,TRBV28,CASNRMGAPQHF,TGTGCCAGCAACCGCATGGGGGCGCCCCAGCATTTT
TRBJ2-2,NA,few,TRBV6-2/TRBV6-3,CASSSVGELFF,TGTGCCAGCAGCTCCGTGGGGGAGCTGTTTTTT
TRBJ2-3,TRBD1,NA,TRBV6-5,CASSFRDRSTDTQYF,TGTGCCAGCAGTTTCCGGGACAGGAGCACAGATACGCAGTATTTT
TRBJ2-5,NA,NA,TRBV6-5,CASRAEETQYF,TGTGCCAGCAGGGCCGAAGAGACCCAGTACTTC
TRBJ2-3,TRBD2,NA,TRBV28,CASSSPTGGADTQYF,TGTGCCAGCAGTTCCCCGACGGGGGGGGCCGATACGCAGTATTTT
TRBJ1-2,TRBD1,NA,TRBV5-1,CASSLYGTGGSANYGYTF,TGCGCCAGCAGCTTGTACGGTACAGGGGGCTCCGCTAACTATGGCTACACCTTC
TRBJ1-1,NA,NA,TRBV5-6,CASSFGIGGSEAFF,TGTGCCAGCAGCTTTGGGATCGGAGGTTCTGAAGCTTTCTTT
TRBJ1-1,TRBD1,NA,TRBV5-1,CASSLGQGEAFF,TGCGCCAGCAGCTTAGGACAGGGAGAAGCTTTCTTT
TRBJ1-1,NA,many,TRBV19,CASRSSEWTEAFF,TGTGCCAGTAGGTCAAGTGAGTGGACTGAAGCTTTCTTT
TRBJ1-2,NA,NA,TRBV5-4,CASNIRTGGNYGYTF,TGTGCCAGCAACATAAGGACGGGCGGGAACTATGGCTACACCTTC
TRBJ1-6,TRBD1,NA,TRBV10-1,CASQTGVNSPLHF,TGCGCCAGCCAAACAGGGGTTAATTCACCCCTCCACTTT
TRBJ1-2,NA,NA,TRBV4-2,CASSQVDLRSYGYTF,TGTGCCAGCAGCCAAGTGGATCTACGGAGCTATGGCTACACCTTC
TRBJ2-3,TRBD2,NA,TRBV2,CASSLRGDPTDTQYF,TGTGCCAGCAGTCTCCGGGGGGATCCCACAGATACGCAGTATTTT
TRBJ2-1,NA,many,TRBV27,CASSLRNEQFF,TGTGCCAGCAGTTTGAGGAATGAGCAGTTCTTC
TRBJ1-1,TRBD1,NA,TRBV5-6,CASSTLGQPNTEAFF,TGTGCCAGCAGCACCCTGGGACAGCCGAACACTGAAGCTTTCTTT
TRBJ1-6,NA,NA,TRBV5-1,CASSPDGRGYNSPLHF,TGCGCCAGCAGCCCGGACGGCAGGGGCTATAATTCACCCCTCCACTTT
TRBJ2-5,NA,NA,TRBV18,CASSPQLQGVGETQYF,TGTGCCAGCTCACCACAATTACAGGGTGTTGGGGAGACCCAGTACTTC
TRBJ2-1,NA,once,TRBV6-1,CASSEEYNRYYNEQFF,TGTGCCAGCAGTGAAGAGTACAACCGATACTACAATGAGCAGTTCTTC